The T cell receptor beta chain described here comes from a study of OX40 agonist ivuxolimab in advanced cancers. On the study more broadly: Dose-escalation patients suffered from hepatocellular carcinoma, melanoma, renal cell or head and neck cancer. A male proportion of approximately 83% was recorded, with mean age around 55 years and range roughly 20 to 90.

Germline values: CDR1 MGHDK, CDR2 SYGVNS. The V end lost 1 base, the J end lost 7 bases, and 17 bases lay between the germline ends. The CDR3 extends over 16 amino acids. TCRdb keeps only in-frame clones here, not all; method: immunoSEQ multiplex PCR. The table lists about 53,000 clones, around 87% of them singletons. The chain recombines TRBV25-1 with TRBJ2-1, with D possibly matching TRBD1 (6 bases). This clonotype was obtained from an adult with an advanced solid tumor such as melanoma, head and neck, liver or kidney cancer. The specimen was CD4+ or CD8+ T cells sorted from blood, collected in a trial of the OX40 agonist ivuxolimab. CDR3 bases: TGTGCCAGCAGTGAATGGTCAGGGGATGGATTTAATGAGCAGTTCTTC. It is translated as CASSEWSGDGFNEQFF.